This T cell receptor beta chain was sequenced during a study of cytomegalovirus exposure and HLA in healthy donors (dated by TCRdb to about 2017). For context, the study as a whole: According to an earlier analysis of 550 to 750 of the donors, some 180 million T cells yielded roughly 110 million unique TCR beta sequences and 276 Gb of sequence data. Roughly 300 gigabases of sequencing data and roughly 80 million unique TCR sequences made up an early release that covered 500 to 700 HLA-typed donors. A separate validation cohort of roughly 110 different subjects was used in addition to the 666-subject first cohort. The number of typed donors differed by locus: about 629-630 for A, B, C, DRB1 and DQB1; 500 to 550 for DQA1; 600 to 610 for DPA1; and roughly 450 for DPB1. Genome-wide SNP genotypes for about 55% of the roughly 670 donors were used in a later genetic analysis, which treated that subset as a discovery cohort. The study was designed to test whether signatures of past pathogen exposure could be identified by cataloging public T cell receptors. In a later analysis, previously published TCR beta repertoires from 600 to 850 donors were re-analyzed and high-resolution HLA genotyping was added so that TCR occurrence patterns could be studied. In the later analysis, no new phenotypic data were used to find candidate immune exposures; instead, reliance was placed on TCR beta sequences and their occurrence across donors. Both class I and class II loci were covered by HLA typing, at four-digit resolution. The study combined high-throughput TCR immunosequencing, statistical association of individual TCRs with disease status, and machine learning to predict cytomegalovirus infection status. Donor age, sex, ethnicity and CMV serostatus were compiled together with the repertoire data. Every discovery cohort repertoire had been produced on one sequencing platform. An earlier analysis of several hundred of the donors used high-throughput TCR beta sequencing to judge whether each TCR beta V gene segment behaved as functional or pseudogenic. Among about 390 genotyped donors of the cohort, an average of approximately 240,000 unique TCR beta nucleotide sequences were sequenced per donor, roughly 20% of them non-productive. Four to six DR-DQ haplotypes were handled as single units for association and clustering, since linkage in the cohort was strong. Of the approximately 370 genotyped donors, over 80% were placed in the genetic ancestry cluster associated with self-reported Caucasian donors. The T cell repertoires of under 700 subjects were profiled by immunosequencing and related to cytomegalovirus serostatus.

Broader findings and caveats from the paper: According to a later genetic analysis, donors in an Asian-associated ancestry cluster had fewer N-insertions in productive TCRs than the approximately 670-donor mean. Most TCR sequences were observed very rarely across donors, whereas some public TCRs were present in many individuals. The authors suggested that the approach could potentially be extended to other disease states and immunological phenotypes. A few of the identified cytomegalovirus-associated TCR beta chains were confirmed in vitro to be specific for cytomegalovirus antigens. Correlated functional status among segregating V segments might reflect linkage disequilibrium, but an unknown experimental factor could not be ruled out. In a later genetic analysis, a missense DCLRE1C variant was associated with V-gene and J-gene trimming of TCR beta chains, and the association was replicated in an independent cohort. Sequencing depth was assumed to be roughly uniform across donors in the presence/absence analyses, though that assumption may not hold. According to a later analysis, most CMV-associated TCR beta chains appeared to be HLA-restricted, and the HLA associations seemed to be driven largely by CMV exposure. Because counts were too low, seventeen rarely observed V segments, including chromosome 9 orphons, were excluded from the earlier analysis of around 590 of the donors. CMV serostatus was the only immune exposure information available for the cohort. In an earlier analysis of 500 to 650 of the donors, most TCR beta V segments appeared in productive rearrangements about 90% or about 30% of the time, broadly matching IMGT annotations. When HLA alleles, especially DR and DQ, strongly co-occurred, attributing TCR associations to individual alleles was difficult. The study gave a list of 150 to 200 TCR beta chains associated with cytomegalovirus. A later analysis reported that several top co-occurrence clusters appeared linked to parvovirus B19, influenza, CMV and Epstein-Barr virus. A cluster of highly shared sequence variants was judged likely to be a technical artifact of the sequencing pipeline. Compared with equally common non-associated chains, HLA-associated TCR beta chains in a later analysis were more clonally expanded and had lower generation probabilities. A further reported finding was that TCR beta sequences accurately predicted the HLA-A and HLA-B alleles for most subjects in the first cohort. In a later analysis, around 17,000 TCR beta sequences were associated with specific HLA alleles at a false discovery rate of 0.05. Because the 87-base-pair reads could not distinguish some IMGT-functional V segments, including TRBV6-2 and TRBV6-3, those segments were excluded. In both the original and validation cohorts, the classifier was reported to diagnose cytomegalovirus status with high specificity and sensitivity. A later analysis found that TCR association rates varied across HLA loci, with DRB1 alleles showing the most associated TCRs and HLA-C alleles the fewest. Because some donors lacked HLA typing at each locus, the association tests relied only on the typed subset. The cohort was sequenced for TCR beta chains only, and without alpha or paired-chain data the features that could be detected were limited.

This clone was seen just once. The target of this receptor is not known. It has no much larger one-base neighbor in the sample; base qualities were not kept. The cohort was made up of several hundred healthy bone marrow donors. All cohort members were sampled while nominally healthy, although unrecorded immune exposures were likely present. The donor was CMV seropositive and was included in the group of 289 seropositive cohort members. A peripheral blood sample was provided by each donor, and peripheral blood mononuclear cells were used for TCR beta sequencing. Genomic DNA was extracted from the blood cell samples with the Qiagen DNeasy Blood Extraction Kit. The germline V gene encodes CDR1 MNHNY and CDR2 SVGAGI (reference sequence). V is cut by 6 bases and J by 4 bases, and the space between the germline ends is 16 bases. Inclusive of the bounding cysteine and phenylalanine, the CDR3 is 15 residues long. The kept DNA is CDR3 alone, 45 bases in frame from the first base.

The library came from the immunoSEQ multiplex PCR assay. The multiplex PCR relied on a mix of 60 forward primers for TCR Vbeta segments and 13 reverse primers for TCR Jbeta segments. The CDR3 region of rearranged TCR beta genes was amplified from genomic DNA by a multiplex PCR assay. On the Illumina HiSeq System, the amplified TCR beta libraries were sequenced as 87-base-pair reads. Turning to the authors' computational methods: A later analysis tallied roughly 76 million unique TCR beta chains across the 666 repertoires, and about 10 million of those chains were shared by two or more donors. Raw reads were error-corrected and collapsed into unique sequences by a nearest-neighbor algorithm in which closely related sequences were merged to remove PCR and sequencing errors. V, D and J gene segments were assigned by aligning CDR3 sequences to IMGT reference sequences. For a sequence to be retained, a match of at least six nucleotides was required to both a V gene segment and a J gene segment. A rearrangement counted as productive if the CDR3 had no stop codons and remained in frame with V and J, and every other rearrangement counted as non-productive. Following IMGT convention, CDR3 was defined as the stretch from the second conserved V-encoded cysteine to the conserved J-encoded phenylalanine. The earlier analysis of 587 of the donors excluded sequences that lacked an unambiguous match to a single V gene segment. An earlier analysis of a few hundred of the donors classified V segments as functional when productive rearrangements were above 56.7% and as segregating when the standard deviation between donors was above 5%. To diagnose cytomegalovirus status from the catalog of TCR beta chain sequences, a statistical classification framework was built. In a later analysis, V and J genes were assigned by comparing TCR nucleotide sequences against IMGT/GENE-DB human TR gene sequences. In a later analysis, CDR3 sequences and most-parsimonious VDJ recombination scenarios were assigned using the TCRdist pipeline. In a later analysis, each TCR beta chain was defined by its CDR3 amino acid sequence together with its V-gene family, and reads without a unique V-gene family were excluded. A later analysis removed 450 to 600 highly shared, low-generation-probability nucleotide sequences to deal with suspected cross-contamination and a sequencing artifact. For each public chain, a later analysis derived a clonal expansion index from normalized ranks of inferred template counts within each repertoire. A later analysis computed generation probabilities with a VDJ recombination model fitted to out-of-frame rearrangements, and checked the results against IGoR. A later analysis scored TCR-TCR, TCR-HLA and TCR-CMV co-occurrence with hypergeometric tests, applying a repertoire-size bias correction to TCR pairs. In a later analysis, false discovery rates were estimated by permuting HLA or CMV assignments 20 times. In a later analysis, co-occurring TCRs were grouped using DBSCAN, with TCRdist sequence similarity added in when clustering inside HLA-allele-positive subsets. Repertoires with fewer than 30,000 or more than 120,000 public chains, plus five repertoires with anomalous nucleotide sharing, were excluded from co-occurrence clustering. TCRdb obtained this table from immuneACCESS and retained in-frame rearrangements with V and J assigned. These tables miss some clones; where compared with another copy, unresolved V genes account for less than half of the shortfall, and the remainder is unexplained. The D gene and trimming were derived from the DNA, and the V and J assignments and clone size from that table. Present in this sample are about 94,000 clones, approximately 74% of which were seen just once. Jointly, the top ten make up around 24% of the sample.

The sample was PBMCs. The TCR comes from a man aged 30 to 39 in good health and CMV-seropositive. The receptor chain draws on TRBV6-6 and TRBJ2-1, with a weak D call of TRBD1 (6 bases match). The CDR3 region reads CASSPTGTLYNEQFF. The DNA sequence reads TGTGCCAGCAGCCCAACCGGGACACTATACAATGAGCAGTTCTTC.